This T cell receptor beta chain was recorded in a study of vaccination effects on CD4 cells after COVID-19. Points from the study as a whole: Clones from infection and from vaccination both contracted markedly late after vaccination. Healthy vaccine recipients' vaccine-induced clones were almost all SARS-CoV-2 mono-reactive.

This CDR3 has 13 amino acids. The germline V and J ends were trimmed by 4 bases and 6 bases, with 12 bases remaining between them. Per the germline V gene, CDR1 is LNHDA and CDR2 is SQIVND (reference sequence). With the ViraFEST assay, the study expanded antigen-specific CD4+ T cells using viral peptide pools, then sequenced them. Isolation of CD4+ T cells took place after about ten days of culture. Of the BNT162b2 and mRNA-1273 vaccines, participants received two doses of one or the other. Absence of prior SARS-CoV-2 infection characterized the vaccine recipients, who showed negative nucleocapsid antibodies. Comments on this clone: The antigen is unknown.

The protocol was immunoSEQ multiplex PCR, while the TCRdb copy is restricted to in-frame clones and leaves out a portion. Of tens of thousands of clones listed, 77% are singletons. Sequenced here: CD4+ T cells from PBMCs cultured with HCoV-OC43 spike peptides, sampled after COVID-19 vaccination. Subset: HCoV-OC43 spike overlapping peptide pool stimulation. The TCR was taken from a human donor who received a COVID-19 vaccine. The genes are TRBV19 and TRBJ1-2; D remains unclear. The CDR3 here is CASSNGLRNGYTF. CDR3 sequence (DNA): TGTGCCAGTAGTAACGGTTTAAGAAATGGCTACACCTTC.